The clone carrying this T cell receptor (beta chain) has at least ten counts. Antigen unknown. The sample originates from a study of CD8 T cells in ankylosing spondylitis. Overall study findings and caveats: There was a TCR beta motif, made of several highly homologous variants, that appeared characteristic of ankylosing spondylitis blood.

Quantitative 5'-RACE with molecular barcodes produced the TCR beta libraries. Using its own MiXCR run on the 5' RACE reads, TCRdb lists one record per CDR3 protein. Here the sample spans roughly 250,000 distinct CDR3 sequences, roughly a tenth being singletons. This CDR3 is built from 14 residues. V was trimmed by 2 bases and J by 4 bases, leaving 13 bases between them. CDR1 and CDR2 (germline): SGHKS, YYEKEE (reference sequence). This clonotype was sampled from a male donor with ankylosing spondylitis or in good health (not recorded which). Sample: blood, either unsorted or a sorted T cell fraction (not recorded which). The chain recombines TRBV5-5 with TRBJ2-7; D tentatively fits TRBD1 or TRBD2 (5 bases each). The CDR3 loop reads CASSLPTEGYEQYF. The CDR3 DNA is TGTGCCAGCAGCTTACCCACTGAGGGGTACGAGCAGTACTTC. Together with reference TRBV5-5 and TRBJ2-7, the CDR3 gives the full variable domain: DAGVTQSPTHLIKTRGQQVTLRCSPISGHKSVSWYQQVLGQGPQFIFQYYEKEERGRGNFPDRFSARQFPNYSSELNVNALLLGDSALYLCASSLPTEGYEQYFGPGTRLTVT.